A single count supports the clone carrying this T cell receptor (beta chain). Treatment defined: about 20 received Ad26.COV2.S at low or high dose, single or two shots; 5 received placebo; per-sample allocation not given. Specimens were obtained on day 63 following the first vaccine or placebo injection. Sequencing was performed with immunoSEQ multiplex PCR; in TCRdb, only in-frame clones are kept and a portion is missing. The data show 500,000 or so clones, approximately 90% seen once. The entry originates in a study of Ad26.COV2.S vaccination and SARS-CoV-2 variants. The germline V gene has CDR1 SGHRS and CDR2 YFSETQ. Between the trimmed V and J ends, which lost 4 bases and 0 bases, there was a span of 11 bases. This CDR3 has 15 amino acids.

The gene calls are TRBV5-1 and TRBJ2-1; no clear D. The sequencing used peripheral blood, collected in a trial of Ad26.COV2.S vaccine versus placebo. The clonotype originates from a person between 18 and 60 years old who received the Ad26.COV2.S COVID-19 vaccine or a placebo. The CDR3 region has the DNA TGCGCCAGCAGCGAAAGAACGAGCTCCTACAATGAGCAGTTCTTC. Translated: CASSERTSSYNEQFF. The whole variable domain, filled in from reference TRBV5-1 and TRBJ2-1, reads KAGVTQTPRYLIKTRGQQVTLSCSPISGHRSVSWYQQTPGQGLQFLFEYFSETQRNKGNFPGRFSGRQFSNSRSEMNVSTLELGDSALYLCASSERTSSYNEQFFGPGTRLTVL.